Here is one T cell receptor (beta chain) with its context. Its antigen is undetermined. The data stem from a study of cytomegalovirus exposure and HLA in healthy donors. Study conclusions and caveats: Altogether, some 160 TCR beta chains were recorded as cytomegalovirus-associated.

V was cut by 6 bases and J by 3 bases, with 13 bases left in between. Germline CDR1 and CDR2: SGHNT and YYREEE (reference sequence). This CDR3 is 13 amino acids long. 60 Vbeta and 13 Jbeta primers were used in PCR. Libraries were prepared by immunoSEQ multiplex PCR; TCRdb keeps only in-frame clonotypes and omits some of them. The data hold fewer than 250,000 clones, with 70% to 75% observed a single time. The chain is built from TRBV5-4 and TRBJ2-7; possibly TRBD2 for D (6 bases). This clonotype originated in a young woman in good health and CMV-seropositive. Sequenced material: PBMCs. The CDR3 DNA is TGTGCCAGCACCCTGGGAGGAGACTACGAGCAGTACTTC. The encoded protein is CASTLGGDYEQYF. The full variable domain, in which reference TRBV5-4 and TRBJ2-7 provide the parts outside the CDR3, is ETGVTQSPTHLIKTRGQQVTLRCSSQSGHNTVSWYQQALGQGPQFIFQYYREEENGRGNFPPRFSGLQFPNYSSELNVNALELDDSALYLCASTLGGDYEQYFGPGTRLTVT.